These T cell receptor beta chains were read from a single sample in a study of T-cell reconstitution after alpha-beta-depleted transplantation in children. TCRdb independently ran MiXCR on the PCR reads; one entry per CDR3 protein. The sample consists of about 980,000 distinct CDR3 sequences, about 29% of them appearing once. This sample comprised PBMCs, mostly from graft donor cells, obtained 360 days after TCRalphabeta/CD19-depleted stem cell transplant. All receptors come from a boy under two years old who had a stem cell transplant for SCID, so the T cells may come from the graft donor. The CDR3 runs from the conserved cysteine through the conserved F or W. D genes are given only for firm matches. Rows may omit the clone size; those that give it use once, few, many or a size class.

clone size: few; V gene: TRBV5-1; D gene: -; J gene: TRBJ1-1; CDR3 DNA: TGCGCCAGCAGCCGGGGGGAGGGTAACACTGAAGCTTTCTTT; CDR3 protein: CASSRGEGNTEAFF
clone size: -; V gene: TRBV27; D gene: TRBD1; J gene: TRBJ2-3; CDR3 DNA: TGTGCCAGCACCAAGGACAGGGATCTCGGCGGCTCAGATACGCAGTATTTT; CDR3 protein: CASTKDRDLGGSDTQYF
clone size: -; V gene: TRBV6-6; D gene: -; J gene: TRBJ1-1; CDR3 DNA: TGTGCCAGCAGTTACTCGATCACTGAAGCTTTCTTT; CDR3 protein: CASSYSITEAFF
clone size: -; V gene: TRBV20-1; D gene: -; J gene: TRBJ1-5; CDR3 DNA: TGCAGTGCTTCTAACGGGGATCAGCCCCAGCATTTT; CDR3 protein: CSASNGDQPQHF
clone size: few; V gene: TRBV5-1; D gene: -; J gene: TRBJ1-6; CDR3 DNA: TGCGCCAGCAGCTTGGAACAGGGAGGTTACTCACCCCTCCACTTT; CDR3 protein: CASSLEQGGYSPLHF
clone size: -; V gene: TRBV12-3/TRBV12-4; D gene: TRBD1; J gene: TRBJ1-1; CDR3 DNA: TGTGCCAGCAGGCCGGTAACAGGGGTGAATGAAGCTTTCTTT; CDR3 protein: CASRPVTGVNEAFF
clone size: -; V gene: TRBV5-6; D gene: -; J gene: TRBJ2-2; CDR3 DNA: TGTGCCAGCAGCACCTTACCCGGGGAGCTGTTTTTT; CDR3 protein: CASSTLPGELFF
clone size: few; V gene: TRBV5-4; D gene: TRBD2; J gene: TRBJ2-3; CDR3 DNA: TGTGCCAGCAGCCCGACCCGGGACTACAGCACAGATACGCAGTATTTT; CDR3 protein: CASSPTRDYSTDTQYF
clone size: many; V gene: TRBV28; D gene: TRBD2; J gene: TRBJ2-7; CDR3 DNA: TGTGCCAGCCTGGCTGGGACTAGCGGGGGAGAGCAGTACTTC; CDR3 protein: CASLAGTSGGEQYF
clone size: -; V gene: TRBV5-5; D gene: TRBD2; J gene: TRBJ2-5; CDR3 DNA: TGTGCCAGCAGCCTAGGACATTCAGGCGGGGGCCAAGAGACCCAGTACTTC; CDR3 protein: CASSLGHSGGGQETQYF
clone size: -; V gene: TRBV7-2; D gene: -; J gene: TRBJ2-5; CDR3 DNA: TGTGCCAGCAGCCGGAATGGAAGGGGGATCCAAGAGACCCAGTACTTC; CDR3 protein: CASSRNGRGIQETQYF
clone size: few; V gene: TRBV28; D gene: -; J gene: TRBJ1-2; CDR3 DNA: TGTGCCAGCATGGGAACAGCGGTCCCTAACTATGGCTACACCTTC; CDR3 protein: CASMGTAVPNYGYTF
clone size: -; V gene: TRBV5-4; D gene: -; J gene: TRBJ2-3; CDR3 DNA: TGTGCCAGCAGCTTGGGCGTCAGGGGTGGGACAGATACGCAGTATTTT; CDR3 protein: CASSLGVRGGTDTQYF
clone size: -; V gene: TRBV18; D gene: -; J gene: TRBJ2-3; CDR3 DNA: TGTGCCAGCTCACCGGCAGGGGCGGTGACAGATACGCAGTATTTT; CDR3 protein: CASSPAGAVTDTQYF
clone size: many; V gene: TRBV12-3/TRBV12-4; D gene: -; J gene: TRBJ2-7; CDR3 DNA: TGTGCCAGCACCTACCTTGGGGTGGAGGACGAGCAGTACTTC; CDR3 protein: CASTYLGVEDEQYF
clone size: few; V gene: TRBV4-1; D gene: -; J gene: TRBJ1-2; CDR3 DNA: TGCGCCAGCAGCCAAGAGTTTGGGGGCGATAGCGGCTACACCTTC; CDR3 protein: CASSQEFGGDSGYTF
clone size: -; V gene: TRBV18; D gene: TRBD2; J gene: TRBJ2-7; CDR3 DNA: TGTGCCAGCTCATCGGCGGGAGGGGCCTACGAGCAGTACTTC; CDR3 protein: CASSSAGGAYEQYF
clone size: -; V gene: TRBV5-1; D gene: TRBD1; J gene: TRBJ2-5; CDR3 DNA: TGCGCCAGCAGCTCCCCCCTAGGACAGGGTAAACAGACCCAGTACTTC; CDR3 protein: CASSSPLGQGKQTQYF
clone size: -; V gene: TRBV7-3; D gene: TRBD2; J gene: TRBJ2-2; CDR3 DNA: TGTGCCAGCAGCTTAAGCCCTAGCGGGCCGAACACCGGGGAGCTGTTTTTT; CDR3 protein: CASSLSPSGPNTGELFF
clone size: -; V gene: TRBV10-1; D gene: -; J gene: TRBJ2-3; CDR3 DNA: TGCGCCAGCAGTCCTATTGTCGGTGAGAACACAGATACGCAGTATTTT; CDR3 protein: CASSPIVGENTDTQYF
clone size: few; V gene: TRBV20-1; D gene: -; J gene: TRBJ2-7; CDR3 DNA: TGCAGTGCTGCATCACAGTTCGGGGGTTACGAGCAGTACTTC; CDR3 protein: CSAASQFGGYEQYF
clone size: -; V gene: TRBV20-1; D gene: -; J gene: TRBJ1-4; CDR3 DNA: TGCAGTGCTAGTCGCGGGGCCCAAGCAACTAATGAAAAACTGTTTTTT; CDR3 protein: CSASRGAQATNEKLFF
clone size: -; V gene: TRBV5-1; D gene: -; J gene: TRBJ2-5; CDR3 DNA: TGCGCCAGCAGCTTGATCCCGCAGGGGGGAAGAGAGACCCAGTACTTC; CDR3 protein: CASSLIPQGGRETQYF
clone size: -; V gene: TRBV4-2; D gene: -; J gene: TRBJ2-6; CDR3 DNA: TGTGCCAGCAGCCAAGACGATACAAACTCTGGGGCCAACGTCCTGACTTTC; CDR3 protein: CASSQDDTNSGANVLTF
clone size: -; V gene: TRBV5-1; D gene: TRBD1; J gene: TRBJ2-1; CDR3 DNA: TGCGCCAGCAGCACCCGGGACAGGGTCTACAATGAGCAGTTCTTC; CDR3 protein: CASSTRDRVYNEQFF
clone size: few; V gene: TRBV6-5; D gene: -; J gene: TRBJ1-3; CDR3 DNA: TGTGCCAGCAGCCGCACTGGAAACACCATATATTTT; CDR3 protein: CASSRTGNTIYF
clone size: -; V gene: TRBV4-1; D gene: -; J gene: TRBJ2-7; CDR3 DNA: TGCGCCAGCAGCCAAGATCTTAGGCAGTCCTACGAGCAGTACTTC; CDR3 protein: CASSQDLRQSYEQYF
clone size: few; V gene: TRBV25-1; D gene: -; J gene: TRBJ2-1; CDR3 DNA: TGTGCCAGCAGGTGGGGGATCTACAATGAGCAGTTCTTC; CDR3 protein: CASRWGIYNEQFF
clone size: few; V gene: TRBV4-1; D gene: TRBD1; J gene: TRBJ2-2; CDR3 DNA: TGCGCCAGCAGCCAACCCAAGACAGGGCTATCGACCGGGGAGCTGTTTTTT; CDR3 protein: CASSQPKTGLSTGELFF
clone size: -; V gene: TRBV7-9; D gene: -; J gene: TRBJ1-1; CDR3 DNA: TGTGCCAGCAGGGTGGACATTTACACTGAAGCTTTCTTT; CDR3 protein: CASRVDIYTEAFF
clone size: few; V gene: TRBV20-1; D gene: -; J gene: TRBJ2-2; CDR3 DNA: TGCAGTGCCCGGTCTCGGGAGCCCACCGGGGAGTTGTTTTTT; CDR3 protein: CSARSREPTGELFF
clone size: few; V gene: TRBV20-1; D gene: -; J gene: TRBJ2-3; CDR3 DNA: TGCAGTGCCCGGAAGGGGGGCACAGATACGCAGTATTTT; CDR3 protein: CSARKGGTDTQYF
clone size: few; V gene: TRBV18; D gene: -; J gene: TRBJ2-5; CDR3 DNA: TGTGCCAGCTCACCGGCAGGGCGGGAGACCCAGTACTTC; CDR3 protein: CASSPAGRETQYF
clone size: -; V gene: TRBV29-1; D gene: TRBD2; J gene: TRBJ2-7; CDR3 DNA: TGCAGCGTTCTCACTAGCGGGGGTTACGAGCAGTACTTC; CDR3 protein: CSVLTSGGYEQYF
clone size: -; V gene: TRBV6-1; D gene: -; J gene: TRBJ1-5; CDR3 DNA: TGTGCCAGCAGGGACCGACAACCAAATCAGCCCCAGCATTTT; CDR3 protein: CASRDRQPNQPQHF
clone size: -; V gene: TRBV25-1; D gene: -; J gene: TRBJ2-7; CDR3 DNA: TGTGCCAGCAGTGATAGAGACAGATACTACGAGCAGTACTTC; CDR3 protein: CASSDRDRYYEQYF
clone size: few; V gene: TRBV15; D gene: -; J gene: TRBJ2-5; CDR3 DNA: TGTGCCACCACCGCAGGGGGGGGAGACCAAGAGACCCAGTACTTC; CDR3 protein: CATTAGGGDQETQYF
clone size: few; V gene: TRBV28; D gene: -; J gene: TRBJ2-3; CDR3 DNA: TGTGCCAGCAGAGGGGGGGAGCCCTTAGATACGCAGTATTTT; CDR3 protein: CASRGGEPLDTQYF
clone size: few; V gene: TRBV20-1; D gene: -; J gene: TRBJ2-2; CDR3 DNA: TGCAGTGCGAGGGTGGGCGGACAGCACACCGGGGAGCTGTTTTTT; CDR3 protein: CSARVGGQHTGELFF
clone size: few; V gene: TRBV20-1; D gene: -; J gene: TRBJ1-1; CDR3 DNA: TGCAGTGCTTGGAGGTCGAACACTGAAGCTTTCTTT; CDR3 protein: CSAWRSNTEAFF
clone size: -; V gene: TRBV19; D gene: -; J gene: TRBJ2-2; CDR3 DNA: TGTGCCAGTAGTATGGTAGCGCTGGACACCGGGGAGCTGTTTTTT; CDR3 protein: CASSMVALDTGELFF
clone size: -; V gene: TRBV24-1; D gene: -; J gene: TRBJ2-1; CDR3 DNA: TGTGCCACCTTGTTGGCGACGGGCTACAATGAGCAGTTCTTC; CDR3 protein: CATLLATGYNEQFF
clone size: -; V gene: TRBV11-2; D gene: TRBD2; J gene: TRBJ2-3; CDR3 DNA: TGTGCCAGCAGCTCTCTCCTCGGACTAGCGGGGCCCAGGATAACGCAGTATTTT; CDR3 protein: CASSSLLGLAGPRITQYF
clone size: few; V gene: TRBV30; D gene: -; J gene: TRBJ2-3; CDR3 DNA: TGTGCCTGGAGTCGACTGTGGAGCACAGATACGCAGTATTTT; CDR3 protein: CAWSRLWSTDTQYF
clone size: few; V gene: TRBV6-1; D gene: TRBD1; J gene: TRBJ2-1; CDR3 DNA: TGTGCCAGCAGCTGGGGACAGTGGGGAACTTACAATGAGCAGTTCTTC; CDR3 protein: CASSWGQWGTYNEQFF
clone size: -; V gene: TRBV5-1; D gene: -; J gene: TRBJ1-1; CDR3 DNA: TGCGCCAGCAGCCTTCTGACAGGAGGGACTGAAGCTTTCTTT; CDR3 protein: CASSLLTGGTEAFF
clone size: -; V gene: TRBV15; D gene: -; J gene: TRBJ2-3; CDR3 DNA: TGTGCCACCAGCATCGCCGCCGGGACATTAAGAAGAGACAGTAACACAGATACGCAGTATTTT; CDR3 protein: CATSIAAGTLRRDSNTDTQYF
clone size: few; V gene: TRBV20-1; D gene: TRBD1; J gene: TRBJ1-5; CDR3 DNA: TGCAGTGCTGGGCCGGGACAGGGGGATCAGCCCCAGCATTTT; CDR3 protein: CSAGPGQGDQPQHF
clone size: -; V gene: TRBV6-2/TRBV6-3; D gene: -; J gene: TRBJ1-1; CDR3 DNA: TGTGCCAGCAGTTACTCGAGGGTTGGGTTAACGAACACTGAAGCTTTCTTT; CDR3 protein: CASSYSRVGLTNTEAFF
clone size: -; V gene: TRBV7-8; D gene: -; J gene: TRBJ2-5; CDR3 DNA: TGTGCCAGCAGCGTGGGGCCGGTAGAGACCCAGTACTTC; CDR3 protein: CASSVGPVETQYF